Given below is one T cell receptor beta chain in context. This clonotype was observed a few times. Which antigen it targets is not known. No much larger clonotype is one base removed from it; base qualities were not supplied. Receptor libraries were prepared by PCR. These reads were obtained on an Illumina HiSeq 4000. Bulk TCR libraries were prepared as previously described, using TCR primers listed in Table S5. Total RNA was purified with the Qiagen AllPrep DNA/RNA kit. Reads from multiple sequencing runs of the same library were pooled before analysis. As for how the authors treated the data: Reads were retained only if an exact TCR constant sequence was present, and the retained reads were trimmed to 150 nt and grouped according to their 12-nt molecular barcodes. Reads inside each barcode group were sub-clustered using a 15% Levenshtein threshold, and a quality-weighted consensus sequence was constructed for each RNA molecule. Non-functional sequences were removed, as were lower-count sequences one edit away from another. Based on fitting two negative binomial distributions, any barcode sub-cluster with under 20% of the maximum read count was discarded. TCRdb redid the processing of the public reads, applying fastp at Q25 and MiXCR, and retained in-frame beta chains. Rows are unified per CDR3 protein, each entry keeping the most common DNA and genes. For this entry, the V and J calls and clone size follow TCRdb and not the study's own pipeline. The table for this sample lists 85,000 to 100,000 distinct CDR3 sequences; around 23% of them were counted only once. The ten largest clones take up roughly 1% of the sample.

Libraries of naive CD8 T cells were built from anywhere between about 17,000 and 1,000,000 sorted cells, with 10%, 30% or 50% of the purified RNA used. Naive CD8 T cells, defined as CD8+CD4-CCR7+CD45RA+, were FACS-sorted into RLT Plus buffer on a BD FACSAria II. Roughly nine TCR copies' worth of Jurkat RNA were spiked into roughly 17,000-1,100,000 naive CD8 T cell samples to test detection sensitivity. Enrichment of CD8 T cells was performed with RosetteSep CD8+ T Cell Enrichment Cocktail and Ficoll-Paque, after which ACK red cell lysis was carried out. This entry is derived from a study of molecular identifiers for immune sequencing clone quantification (dated by TCRdb to the late 2010s). Regarding the complete study: For a replicate experiment, the RNA from either around 20,000 or 100,000 naive CD8 T cells was divided into five aliquots, and four of those aliquots went on to sequencing. This methods study used CD8 T cells to benchmark TCR RNA copy counting and molecular-identifier clustering-based TCR repertoire sequencing (MIDCIRS).

General conclusions and limits of the study: The naive libraries included spiked-in Jurkat TCR RNA (about nine copies' worth), and this Jurkat TCR RNA is not part of the donor repertoire. A single cell's worth of spiked-in Jurkat TCR RNA was reported detectable even among about a million naive CD8 T cells. Highly expanded clone sizes could be underestimated because identical TCR molecules may share a barcode. Without barcode sub-clustering, chimeric consensus sequences inflated TCR diversity; chimeras reached as high as 47%. Modeling indicated roughly 3.3 TCR RNA copies recovered per cell, compared with approximately 10 by digital PCR, which implies a capture efficiency of approximately 29%. In CMV-specific effector cells, clones with more than 20 RNA copies accounted for over 97% of molecules, whereas in naive cells such clones accounted for under 1%.

The sequenced sample consisted of naive CD8+ T cells from blood, with Jurkat cell RNA spiked in. According to the study, the label for this sample's cell subset or site signals: FACS-sorted CD8+CD4-CCR7+CD45RA+ naive T cells. This TCR was recovered from a human donor in good health. Some libraries in this study had Jurkat cell RNA spiked in.

The CDR3 region has the sequence CASSDETGVSSNQPQHF. The DNA sequence follows: TGTGCCAGCAGTGATGAGACAGGGGTTAGTAGCAATCAGCCCCAGCATTTT. Recombination joined TRBV2 with TRBJ1-5, with 8 middle bases fitting TRBD1. From the cysteine up to the phenylalanine, the CDR3 has a length of 17 residues. Solely the CDR3 DNA is kept, with 51 bases framed from the first base. For this chain, trimming is 3 bases at the V end and 0 bases at the J end, and the number of junction bases without a gene match is 7. CDR1 and CDR2 are drawn from the germline V gene: SNHLY, FYNNEI.